A selection of T cell receptor beta chains follows, all from one sample in a study of cytomegalovirus exposure and HLA in healthy donors. The table came from immunoSEQ multiplex PCR; TCRdb's copy has only in-frame clones and leaves some out. The sample shows fewer than 200,000 clones, 80% to 85% of them seen only once. The sequenced sample consisted of PBMCs. The receptors shown here come from a woman under 30 in good health and CMV-seropositive. Each CDR3 is given with its conserved first and last residue. The D gene is left open where the match is weak. Size is stated for part of the rows, as once, few or many counts, or as a class when the clone is expanded.

j_call clone_size d_call v_call cdr3_aa cdr3_nt
TRBJ1-2 . . TRBV21-1 CASSKVEGPNYGYTF TGTGCCAGCAGCAAGGTCGAGGGCCCCAACTATGGCTACACCTTC
TRBJ2-2 . . TRBV6-5 CASSSGTLTGELFF TGTGCCAGCAGCTCCGGGACACTCACCGGGGAGCTGTTTTTT
TRBJ1-3 . . TRBV6-6 CASKEGGSGNTIYF TGTGCCAGCAAAGAAGGGGGCTCTGGAAACACCATATATTTT
TRBJ1-1 . TRBD1 TRBV5-1 CASSLDRVYTEAFF TGCGCCAGCAGCCTAGACAGGGTTTACACTGAAGCTTTCTTT
TRBJ1-1 . . TRBV1 CTSSNCNLRDMNTEAFF TGCACCAGCAGTAACTGTAACCTCCGGGACATGAACACTGAAGCTTTCTTT
TRBJ2-7 few . TRBV6-5 CASGRRYEQYF TGTGCCAGCGGGAGAAGGTACGAGCAGTACTTC
TRBJ2-5 . TRBD2 TRBV27 CASSLLAGETQYF TGTGCCAGCAGTTTACTAGCGGGGGAGACCCAGTACTTC
TRBJ2-7 large . TRBV13 CASSPPISYEQYF TGTGCCAGCAGCCCCCCCATTAGCTACGAGCAGTACTTC
TRBJ1-2 . . TRBV7-9 CASSAGRQGQYYGYTF TGTGCCAGCAGCGCAGGTCGTCAGGGGCAGTACTATGGCTACACCTTC
TRBJ1-2 . TRBD1 TRBV6-1 CASSRGQENYGYTF TGTGCCAGCAGCCGGGGACAGGAGAACTATGGCTACACCTTC
TRBJ1-4 once TRBD1 TRBV2 CASSSRGRDEKLFF TGTGCCAGCAGTTCCAGGGGGCGCGATGAAAAACTGTTTTTT
TRBJ1-1 many TRBD1 TRBV27 CASSYGQGRTFF TGTGCCAGCAGTTACGGACAGGGGAGGACTTTCTTT
TRBJ2-7 . TRBD2 TRBV10-3 CAISGTSGLPPSYEQYF TGTGCCATCAGTGGGACTAGCGGTCTCCCCCCCTCCTACGAGCAGTACTTC
TRBJ1-5 . . TRBV6-5 CASSEVGNQPQHF TGTGCCAGCTCAGAGGTCGGCAATCAGCCCCAGCATTTT
TRBJ2-7 . TRBD2 TRBV4-2 CASSQIRTSGAYEQYF TGTGCCAGCAGCCAGATTAGGACTAGCGGGGCCTACGAGCAGTACTTC
TRBJ2-6 many . TRBV6-4 CASSEEHSGANVLTF TGTGCCAGCAGTGAGGAGCACTCTGGGGCCAACGTCCTGACTTTC
TRBJ1-4 . . TRBV4-1 CASSNRQATNEKLFF TGCGCCAGCAGCAACCGACAGGCAACTAATGAAAAACTGTTTTTT
TRBJ2-2 . . TRBV5-1 CASSLEGAGTGELFF TGCGCCAGCAGCTTGGAGGGGGCGGGGACCGGGGAGCTGTTTTTT
TRBJ1-4 . TRBD1 TRBV5-1 CASSSQGPSTNEKLFF TGCGCCAGCAGTTCACAGGGGCCCTCAACTAATGAAAAACTGTTTTTT
TRBJ1-1 . . TRBV19 CASSAGMRGTEAFF TGTGCCAGTAGTGCGGGGATGAGAGGTACTGAAGCTTTCTTT
TRBJ2-5 . . TRBV12-2 CASRHPRLSGEETQYF TGTGCAAGTCGCCACCCTCGGTTGTCGGGAGAAGAGACCCAGTACTTC
TRBJ2-7 . TRBD1 TRBV2 CASNGAGGYEQYF TGTGCCAGCAACGGGGCAGGGGGCTACGAGCAGTACTTC
TRBJ2-7 . TRBD1 TRBV10-3 CAISEYRDREGYEQYF TGTGCCATCAGTGAGTACCGGGACAGGGAGGGCTACGAGCAGTACTTC
TRBJ2-7 once . TRBV6-1 CASSHRDTVYEQYF TGTGCCAGCAGCCACCGGGACACCGTCTACGAGCAGTACTTC
TRBJ1-2 . . TRBV7-2 CASSDLGGYGYTF TGTGCCAGCAGCGACCTCGGCGGTTATGGCTACACCTTC
TRBJ2-1 . TRBD2 TRBV4-1 CASSLQRGGGNEQFF TGCGCCAGCAGCCTCCAGCGGGGGGGCGGCAATGAGCAGTTCTTC
TRBJ2-7 . TRBD1 TRBV9 CASSVGQGQGSHEQYF TGTGCCAGCAGCGTGGGCCAGGGACAGGGCTCCCACGAGCAGTACTTC
TRBJ2-3 . . TRBV4-3 CASSQEGVLASDTQYF TGCGCCAGCAGCCAAGAAGGAGTGCTAGCCTCAGATACGCAGTATTTT
TRBJ2-3 . . TRBV2 CASSVAAVTDTQYF TGTGCCAGCTCAGTGGCCGCCGTCACAGATACGCAGTATTTT
TRBJ2-5 . TRBD2 TRBV6-1 CASSVTSEETQYF TGTGCCAGCAGTGTCACTAGCGAGGAGACCCAGTACTTC
TRBJ1-4 . TRBD1 TRBV15 CATSRAAGGYEKLFF TGTGCCACCAGCAGAGCTGCAGGGGGGTATGAAAAACTGTTTTTT
TRBJ2-3 . . TRBV9 CASSPRGSGGATQYF TGTGCCAGCAGCCCTCGGGGGTCGGGTGGTGCTACGCAGTATTTT
TRBJ2-1 . TRBD2 TRBV4-1 CASSQRGGLEQFF TGCGCCAGCAGCCAACGGGGGGGCCTTGAGCAGTTCTTC
TRBJ1-2 . TRBD1 TRBV2 CASSERKGAGYTF TGTGCCAGCAGTGAGAGGAAGGGGGCTGGCTACACCTTC
TRBJ1-2 . . TRBV4-1 CASTLGWAGIDYGYTF TGCGCCAGCACCTTAGGCTGGGCAGGGATCGACTATGGCTACACCTTC
TRBJ2-1 . TRBD2 TRBV5-1 CASSPYGLAGDEQFF TGCGCCAGCAGCCCCTATGGACTAGCGGGGGACGAGCAGTTCTTC
TRBJ1-1 . . TRBV4-2 CASSQAADGLSTEAFF TGTGCCAGCAGCCAAGCTGCGGACGGACTATCCACTGAAGCTTTCTTT
TRBJ2-3 . TRBD2 TRBV9 CASSAGTSGGVDTQYF TGTGCCAGCAGCGCCGGGACTAGTGGGGGGGTAGATACGCAGTATTTT
TRBJ1-1 few . TRBV18 CASSPDSTEAFF TGTGCCAGCTCACCGGACAGCACTGAAGCTTTCTTT
TRBJ2-5 . TRBD2 TRBV18 CASSPDSGGQETQYF TGTGCCAGCTCACCGGATAGCGGGGGGCAAGAGACCCAGTACTTC
TRBJ1-2 many . TRBV14 CASSQVGVYGYTF TGTGCCAGCAGCCAAGTAGGGGTTTACGGCTACACCTTC
TRBJ2-1 . TRBD2 TRBV12-5 CASGLVQRGVNEQFF TGTGCTAGTGGTTTGGTACAGCGGGGCGTGAATGAGCAGTTCTTC
TRBJ1-6 . TRBD1 TRBV5-3 CARSFQGAIAYNSPLHF TGTGCCAGAAGCTTTCAGGGGGCGATAGCCTATAATTCACCCCTCCACTTT
TRBJ1-3 . . TRBV7-9 CASSLNRDNTIYF TGTGCCAGCAGCTTAAATCGGGATAACACCATATATTTT
TRBJ2-7 . . TRBV7-2 CASREGIDEQYF TGTGCCAGCAGGGAGGGTATCGACGAGCAGTACTTC
TRBJ1-2 . TRBD1 TRBV27 CASGTGGYGGYTF TGTGCCAGCGGAACAGGGGGGTATGGTGGCTACACCTTC
TRBJ2-1 . TRBD2 TRBV4-3 CASSTLAGGWNEQFF TGCGCCAGCAGCACACTAGCGGGGGGGTGGAATGAGCAGTTCTTC
TRBJ2-3 . TRBD2 TRBV7-9 CASSSIASGGTDTQYF TGTGCCAGCAGCTCTATCGCTAGCGGGGGCACAGATACGCAGTATTTT